The T cell receptor beta chain under discussion was sequenced for a study of sequential checkpoint blockade in melanoma. Looking at the study overall: TCRβ was sequenced from DNA of about 94 pretreatment tumors. After nivolumab or ipilimumab alone, about two dozen patients had week-13 rebiopsies. Overall study results and limits: Tumor T-cell fraction and clonality correlated with PD-L1 and CD8+ counts.

This CDR3 spans 14 amino acids. Germline CDR1 reads SGHNT; CDR2 reads YENEEA. Deletions cut 3 bases from V and 5 bases from J, with 13 bases between. Profiling relied on immunoSEQ multiplex PCR, and the TCRdb table lists in-frame clones only, not all of them. Of about 37,000 clones listed, roughly 32% are singletons. This clone was counted a few times. Its antigen remains unidentified. The treatment is: randomized to nivolumab then ipilimumab (arm A) or the reverse (arm B). Here the sequenced sample was tumor tissue (inferred from file names), taken from a patient given nivolumab and ipilimumab in sequence. This chain links TRBV11-3 with TRBJ1-1, with TRBD1 as a possible D gene (5 bases). The clonotype originates from a human donor with melanoma. The CDR3 reads CASSLGPTSTEAFF. In nucleotides, the CDR3 is TGTGCCAGCAGCTTGGGGCCAACATCAACTGAAGCTTTCTTT.